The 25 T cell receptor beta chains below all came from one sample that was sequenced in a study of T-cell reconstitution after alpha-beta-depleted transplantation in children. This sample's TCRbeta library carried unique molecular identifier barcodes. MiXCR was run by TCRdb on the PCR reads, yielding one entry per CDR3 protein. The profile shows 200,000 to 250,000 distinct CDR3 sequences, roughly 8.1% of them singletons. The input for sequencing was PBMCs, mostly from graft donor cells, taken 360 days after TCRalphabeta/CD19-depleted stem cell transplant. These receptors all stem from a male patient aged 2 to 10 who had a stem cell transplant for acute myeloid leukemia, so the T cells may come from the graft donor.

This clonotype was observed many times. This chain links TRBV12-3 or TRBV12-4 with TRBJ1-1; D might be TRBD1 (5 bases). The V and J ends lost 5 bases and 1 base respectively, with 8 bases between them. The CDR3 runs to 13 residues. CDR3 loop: CASSQTENTEAFF. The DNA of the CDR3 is TGTGCCAGCAGTCAGACAGAGAACACTGAAGCTTTCTTT.

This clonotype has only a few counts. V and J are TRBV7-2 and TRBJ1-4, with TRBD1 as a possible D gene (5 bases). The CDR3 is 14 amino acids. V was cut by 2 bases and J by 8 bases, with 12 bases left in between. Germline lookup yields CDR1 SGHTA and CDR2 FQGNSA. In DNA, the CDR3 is TGTGCCAGCAGCTTATGGGGTGGGGACGAAAAACTGTTTTTT. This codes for CASSLWGGDEKLFF.

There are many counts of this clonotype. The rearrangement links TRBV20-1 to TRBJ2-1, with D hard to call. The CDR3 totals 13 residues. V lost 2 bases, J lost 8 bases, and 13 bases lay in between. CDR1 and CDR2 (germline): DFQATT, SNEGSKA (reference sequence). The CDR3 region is CSARTPRIDEQFF. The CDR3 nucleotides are TGCAGTGCTAGAACCCCCAGGATCGATGAGCAGTTCTTC.

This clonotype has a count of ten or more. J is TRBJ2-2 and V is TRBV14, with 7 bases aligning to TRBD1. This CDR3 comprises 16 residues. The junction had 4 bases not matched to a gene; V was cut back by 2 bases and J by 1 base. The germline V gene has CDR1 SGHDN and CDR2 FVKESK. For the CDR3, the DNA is TGTGCCAGCAGCCAACCGGACAGGTTGAACACCGGGGAGCTGTTTTTT. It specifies CASSQPDRLNTGELFF.

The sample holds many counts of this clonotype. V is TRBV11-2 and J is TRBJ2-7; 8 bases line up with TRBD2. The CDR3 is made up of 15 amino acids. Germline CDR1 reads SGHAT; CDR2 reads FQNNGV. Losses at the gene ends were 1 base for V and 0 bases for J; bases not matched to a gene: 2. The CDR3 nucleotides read TGTGCCAGCAGCTTAGTGGGGACTAGCTCCTACGAGCAGTACTTC. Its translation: CASSLVGTSSYEQYF.

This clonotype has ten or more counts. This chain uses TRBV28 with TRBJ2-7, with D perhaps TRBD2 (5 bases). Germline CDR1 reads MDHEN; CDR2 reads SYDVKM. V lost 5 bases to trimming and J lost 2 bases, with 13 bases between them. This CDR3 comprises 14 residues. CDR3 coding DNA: TGTGCCAGCAGTCTTGGACTCTTCACCTACGAGCAGTACTTC. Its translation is CASSLGLFTYEQYF. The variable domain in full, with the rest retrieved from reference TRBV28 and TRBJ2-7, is DVKVTQSSRYLVKRTGEKVFLECVQDMDHENMFWYRQDPGLGLRLIYFSYDVKMKEKGDIPEGYSVSREKKERFSLILESASTNQTSMYLCASSLGLFTYEQYFGPGTRLTVT.

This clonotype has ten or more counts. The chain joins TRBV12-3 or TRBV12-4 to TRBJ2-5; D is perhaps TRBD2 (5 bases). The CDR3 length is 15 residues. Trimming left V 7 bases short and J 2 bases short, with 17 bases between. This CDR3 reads CASTQWGSVQETQYF. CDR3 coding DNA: TGTGCCAGCACCCAATGGGGTAGCGTACAAGAGACCCAGTACTTC.

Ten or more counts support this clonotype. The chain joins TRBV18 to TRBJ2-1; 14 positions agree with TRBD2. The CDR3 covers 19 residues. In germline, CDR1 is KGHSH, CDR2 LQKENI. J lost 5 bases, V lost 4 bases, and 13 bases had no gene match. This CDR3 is CASSQLPGTSGRLDNEQFF. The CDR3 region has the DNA TGTGCCAGCTCACAACTACCGGGGACTAGCGGGAGATTGGACAATGAGCAGTTCTTC.

For the CDR3, the DNA is TGTGCCAGCAGCCCCTACAGGAGACTCTACGAGCAGTACGTC. Translation gives CASSPYRRLYEQYV. The J gene is TRBJ2-7, the V gene TRBV5-6; TRBD1 might be the D (5 bases). Per germline, CDR1 SGHDT and CDR2 YYEEEE. Deletions cut 4 bases from V and 3 bases from J, with 14 bases between. The CDR3 runs 14 residues.

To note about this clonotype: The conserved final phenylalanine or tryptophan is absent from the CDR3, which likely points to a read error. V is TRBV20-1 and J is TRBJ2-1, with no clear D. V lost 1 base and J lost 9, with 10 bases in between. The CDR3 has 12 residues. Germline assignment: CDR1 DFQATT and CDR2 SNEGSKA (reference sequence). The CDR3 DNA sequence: TGCAGTGCTAGAGCAGTAGCCCTTGAGCAGTTCTCC. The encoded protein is CSARAVALEQFS.

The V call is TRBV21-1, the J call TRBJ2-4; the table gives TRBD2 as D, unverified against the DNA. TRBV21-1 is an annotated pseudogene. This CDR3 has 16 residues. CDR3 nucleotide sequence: TGTGCCAGCAGAAAAGAGGGCAGTTGGGGCAAAAACATTCAGTACTTC. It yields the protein CASRKEGSWGKNIQYF.

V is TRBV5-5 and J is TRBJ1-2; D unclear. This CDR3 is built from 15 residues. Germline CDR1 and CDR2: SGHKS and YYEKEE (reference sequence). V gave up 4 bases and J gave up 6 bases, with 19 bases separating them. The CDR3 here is CASSPETSRTNGYTF. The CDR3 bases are TGTGCCAGCAGCCCCGAGACGTCACGGACGAATGGCTACACCTTC.

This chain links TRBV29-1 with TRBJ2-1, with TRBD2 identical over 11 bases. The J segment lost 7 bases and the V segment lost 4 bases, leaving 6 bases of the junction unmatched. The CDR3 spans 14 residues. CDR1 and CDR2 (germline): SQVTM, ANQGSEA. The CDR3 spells CSVGYRLAGNEQFF. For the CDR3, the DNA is TGCAGCGTTGGTTATAGACTAGCGGGGAATGAGCAGTTCTTC.

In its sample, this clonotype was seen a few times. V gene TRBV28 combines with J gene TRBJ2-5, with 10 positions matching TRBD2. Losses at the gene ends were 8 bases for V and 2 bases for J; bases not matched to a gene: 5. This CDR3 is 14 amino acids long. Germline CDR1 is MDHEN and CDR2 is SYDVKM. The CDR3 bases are TGTGCCAGCCGGACTAGCGGCCTACAAGAGACCCAGTACTTC. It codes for CASRTSGLQETQYF.

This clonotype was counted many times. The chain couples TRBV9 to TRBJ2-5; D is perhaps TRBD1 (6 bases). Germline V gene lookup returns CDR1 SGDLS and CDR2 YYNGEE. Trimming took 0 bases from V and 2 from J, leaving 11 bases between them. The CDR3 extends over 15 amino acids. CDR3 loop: CASSVGQVRQETQYF. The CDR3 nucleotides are TGTGCCAGCAGCGTAGGACAGGTCCGACAAGAGACCCAGTACTTC.

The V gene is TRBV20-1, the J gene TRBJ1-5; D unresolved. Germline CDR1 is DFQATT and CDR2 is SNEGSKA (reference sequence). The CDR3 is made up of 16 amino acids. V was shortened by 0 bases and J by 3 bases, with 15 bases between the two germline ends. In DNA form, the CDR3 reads TGCAGTGCTAGAGAGGCAGGTCATACTTACAATCAGCCCCAGCATTTT. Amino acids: CSAREAGHTYNQPQHF.

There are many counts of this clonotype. The CDR3 sequence is CATSRDPGRDTQYF. In nucleotides, the CDR3 is TGTGCCACCAGCAGAGATCCCGGGCGGGATACGCAGTATTTT. This sequence joins TRBV15 and TRBJ2-3; D remains ambiguous. The CDR3 loop spans 14 amino acids. Trimming removed 0 bases at V and 6 bases at J, with 10 bases between. The germline V gene encodes CDR1 LNHNV and CDR2 YYDKDF (reference sequence). The full variable domain, rest sourced from reference TRBV15 and TRBJ2-3, is DAMVIQNPRYQVTQFGKPVTLSCSQTLNHNVMYWYQQKSSQAPKLLFHYYDKDFNNEADTPDNFQSRRPNTSFCFLDIRSPGLGDTAMYLCATSRDPGRDTQYFGPGTRLTVL.

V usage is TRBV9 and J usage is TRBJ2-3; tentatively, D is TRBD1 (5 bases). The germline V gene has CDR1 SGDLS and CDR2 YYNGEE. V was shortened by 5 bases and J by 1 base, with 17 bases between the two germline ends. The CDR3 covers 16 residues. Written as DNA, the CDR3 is TGTGCCAGCAGTCCATTCTCAGGGCTTGGCACAGATACGCAGTATTTT. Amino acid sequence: CASSPFSGLGTDTQYF.

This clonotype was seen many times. In DNA form, the CDR3 reads TGTGCCAGCAGTTCCCGTGAAGGCACAGATACGCAGTATTTT. Its protein is CASSSREGTDTQYF. This sequence joins TRBV12-3 or TRBV12-4 and TRBJ2-3; no clear D gene. The CDR3 is 14 residues long. Trimming pared 4 bases from V and 1 base from J, leaving 9 bases between.

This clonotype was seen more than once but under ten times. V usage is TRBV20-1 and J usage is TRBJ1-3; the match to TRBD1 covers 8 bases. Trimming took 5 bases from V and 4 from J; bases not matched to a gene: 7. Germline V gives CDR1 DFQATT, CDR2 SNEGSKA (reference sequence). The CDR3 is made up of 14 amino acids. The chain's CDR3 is CSAPDRGRGNTIYF. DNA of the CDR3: TGCAGTGCTCCAGACAGGGGACGCGGAAACACCATATATTTT.

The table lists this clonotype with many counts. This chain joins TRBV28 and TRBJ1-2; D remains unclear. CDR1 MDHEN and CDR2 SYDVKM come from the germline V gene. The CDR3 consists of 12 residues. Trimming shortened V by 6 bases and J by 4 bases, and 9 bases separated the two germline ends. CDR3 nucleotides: TGTGCCAGCAGCACCAACCCCTATGGCTACACCTTC. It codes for CASSTNPYGYTF.

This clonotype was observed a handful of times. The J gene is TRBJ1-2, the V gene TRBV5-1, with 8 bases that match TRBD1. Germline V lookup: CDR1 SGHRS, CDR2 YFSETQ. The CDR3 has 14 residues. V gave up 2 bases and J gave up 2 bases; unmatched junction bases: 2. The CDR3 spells CASSLGDRNYGYTF. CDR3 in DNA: TGCGCCAGCAGCTTAGGGGACAGGAACTATGGCTACACCTTC.

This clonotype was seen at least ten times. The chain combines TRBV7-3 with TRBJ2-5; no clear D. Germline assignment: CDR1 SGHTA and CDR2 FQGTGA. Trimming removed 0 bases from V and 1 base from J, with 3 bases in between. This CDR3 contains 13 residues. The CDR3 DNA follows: TGTGCCAGCAGCTTAACGGTCCAAGAGACCCAGTACTTC. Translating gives CASSLTVQETQYF.

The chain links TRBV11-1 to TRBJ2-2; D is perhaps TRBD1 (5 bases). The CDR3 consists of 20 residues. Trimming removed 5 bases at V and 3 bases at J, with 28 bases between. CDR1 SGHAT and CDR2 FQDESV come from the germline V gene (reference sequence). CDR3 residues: CASSLQTGQGTSLHTGELFF. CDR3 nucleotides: TGTGCCAGCAGCCTTCAAACCGGGCAGGGAACTTCGCTTCACACCGGGGAGCTGTTTTTT.

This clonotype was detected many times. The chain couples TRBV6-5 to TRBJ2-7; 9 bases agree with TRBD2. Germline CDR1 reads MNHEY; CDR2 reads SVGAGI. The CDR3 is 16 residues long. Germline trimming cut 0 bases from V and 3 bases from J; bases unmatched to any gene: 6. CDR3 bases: TGTGCCAGCAGTTACTCGACGGGCGGGAGGGTCTACGAGCAGTACTTC. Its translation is CASSYSTGGRVYEQYF.